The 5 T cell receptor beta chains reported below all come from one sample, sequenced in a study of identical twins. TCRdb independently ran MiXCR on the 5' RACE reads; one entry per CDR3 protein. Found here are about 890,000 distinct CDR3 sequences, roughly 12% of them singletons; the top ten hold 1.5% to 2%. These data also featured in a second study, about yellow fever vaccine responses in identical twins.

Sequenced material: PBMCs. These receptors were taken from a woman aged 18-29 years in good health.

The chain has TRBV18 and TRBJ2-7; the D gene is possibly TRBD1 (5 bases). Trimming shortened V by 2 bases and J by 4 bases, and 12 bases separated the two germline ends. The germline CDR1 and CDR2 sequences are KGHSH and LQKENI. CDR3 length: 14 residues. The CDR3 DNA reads TGTGCCAGCTCACCAGGGATAGGGGTGTACGAGCAGTACTTC. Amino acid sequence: CASSPGIGVYEQYF.

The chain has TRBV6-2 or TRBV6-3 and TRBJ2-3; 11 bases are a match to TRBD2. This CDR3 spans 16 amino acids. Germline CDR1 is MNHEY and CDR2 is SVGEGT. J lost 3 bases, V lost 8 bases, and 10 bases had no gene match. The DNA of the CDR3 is TGTGCCAGCGGACTAGCGGGCGCTAGGTCGACAGATACGCAGTATTTT. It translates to CASGLAGARSTDTQYF.

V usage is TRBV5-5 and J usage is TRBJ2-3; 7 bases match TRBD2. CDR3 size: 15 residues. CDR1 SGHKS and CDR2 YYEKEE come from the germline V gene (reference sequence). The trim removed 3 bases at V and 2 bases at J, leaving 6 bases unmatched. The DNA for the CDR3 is TGTGCCAGCAGCTGGGGGACTACAGACACAGATACGCAGTATTTT. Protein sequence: CASSWGTTDTDTQYF.

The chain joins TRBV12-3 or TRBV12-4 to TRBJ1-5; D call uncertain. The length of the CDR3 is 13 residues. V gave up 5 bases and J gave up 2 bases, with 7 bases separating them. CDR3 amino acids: CASSALRNQPQHF. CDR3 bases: TGTGCCAGCAGTGCCCTTCGCAATCAGCCCCAGCATTTT.

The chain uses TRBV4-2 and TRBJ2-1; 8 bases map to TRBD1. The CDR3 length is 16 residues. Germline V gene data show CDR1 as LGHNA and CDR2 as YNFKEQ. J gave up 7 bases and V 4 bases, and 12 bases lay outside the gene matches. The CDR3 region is CASSLRPGGSENEQFF. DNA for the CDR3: TGTGCCAGCAGCCTCCGCCCAGGGGGCTCGGAGAATGAGCAGTTCTTC.